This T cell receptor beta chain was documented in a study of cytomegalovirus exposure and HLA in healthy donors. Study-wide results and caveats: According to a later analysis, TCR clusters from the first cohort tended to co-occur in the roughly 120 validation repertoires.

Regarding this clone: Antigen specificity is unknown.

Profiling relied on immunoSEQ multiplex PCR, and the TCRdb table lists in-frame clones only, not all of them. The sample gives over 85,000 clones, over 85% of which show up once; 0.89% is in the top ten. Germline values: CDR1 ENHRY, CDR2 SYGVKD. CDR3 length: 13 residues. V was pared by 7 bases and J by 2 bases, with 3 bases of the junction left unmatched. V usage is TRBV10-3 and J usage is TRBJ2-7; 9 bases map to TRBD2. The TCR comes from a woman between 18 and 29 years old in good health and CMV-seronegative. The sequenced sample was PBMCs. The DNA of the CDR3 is TGTGCCATCAATCCTAGCGGGACCTACGAGCAGTACTTC. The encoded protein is CAINPSGTYEQYF.